This T cell receptor beta chain came from a study of CD4 T cells in relation to SARS-CoV-2 and coronaviruses. On the study more broadly: Negative control cultures got HIV-1 Nef peptides or no peptide.

Method: immunoSEQ multiplex PCR; TCRdb's copy keeps in-frame clones and lacks some. The repertoire holds 26,000 or so clones, with roughly 69% as singletons. As regards this clone: Its target is not known.

Trimming took off 0 bases at V and 6 bases at J, with 18 bases between the two ends. The CDR3 has 16 residues. Germline CDR1 LGHNA, CDR2 YNFKEQ. Study outcomes and limitations: Compared with monoreactive clones, crossreactive clones showed significantly weaker SARS-CoV-2 expansion.

CD4+ T cells from unexposed donors were obtained before the COVID-19 pandemic (2011-2018). The cells were cultured for roughly 11 days before CD4+ T cells were isolated. As cell numbers allowed, unexposed-donor CD4+ T cells faced SARS-CoV-2 S/N and four cold-coronavirus spikes. Cultures received half-medium IL-2 refreshes on days 3 and 7. The sequenced material came from CD4+ T cells from PBMCs, cultured in vitro. The chain carries TRBV4-2 and TRBJ2-7; D possibly corresponds to TRBD1 (5 bases). The receptor comes from a human donor in good health. As DNA, the CDR3 is TGTGCCAGCAGCCAAGACCTGACAGTGCCCCTCTCCGAGCAGTACTTC. Its protein is CASSQDLTVPLSEQYF.